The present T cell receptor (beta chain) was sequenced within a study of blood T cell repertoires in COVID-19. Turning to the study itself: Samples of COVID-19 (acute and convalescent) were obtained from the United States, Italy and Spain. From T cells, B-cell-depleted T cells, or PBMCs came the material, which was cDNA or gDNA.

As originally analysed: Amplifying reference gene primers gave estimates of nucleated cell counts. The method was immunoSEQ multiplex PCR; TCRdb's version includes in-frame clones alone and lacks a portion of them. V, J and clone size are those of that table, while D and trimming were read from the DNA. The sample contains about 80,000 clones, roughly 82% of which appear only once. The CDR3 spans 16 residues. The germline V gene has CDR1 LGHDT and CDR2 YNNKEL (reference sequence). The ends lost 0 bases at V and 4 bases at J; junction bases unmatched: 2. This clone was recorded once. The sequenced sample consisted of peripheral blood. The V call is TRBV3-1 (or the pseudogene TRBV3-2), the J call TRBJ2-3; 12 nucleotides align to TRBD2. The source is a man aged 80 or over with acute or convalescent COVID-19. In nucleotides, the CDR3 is TGTGCCAGCAGCCAAGATTCTAGCGGGGGGGCAGATACGCAGTATTTT. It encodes CASSQDSSGGADTQYF.